This T cell receptor (beta chain) was sequenced during a study of T and B cells in COVID-19 patients. About the study: Blood was sampled from COVID-19 patients who were either actively infected or recovered. Of 20 active-infection patients, over 9 were critically ill with mechanical ventilation or extracorporeal membrane oxygenation.

V lost 0 bases to trimming and J lost 5 bases, with 13 bases between them. CDR1 MNHEY and CDR2 SVGAGI come from the germline V gene. The CDR3 loop spans 15 amino acids. Multiplex PCR with BIOMED2 TRB-A/B primer pools amplified TRB rearrangements. TCRdb ran MiXCR on the multiplex PCR reads and lists one entry per CDR3 protein. This table has 15,000 to 20,000 distinct CDR3 sequences, 36% appearing once. From blood, roughly 250-550 ng of genomic DNA served as TRB template. The gene calls are TRBV6-5 and TRBJ1-1; no clear D gene. This TCR was recovered from a human donor with active COVID-19. The sample taken for sequencing was blood. The CDR3 bases are TGTGCCAGCAGTTACTCTTCATCCGGGGTGACTGAAGCTTTCTTT. Translation gives CASSYSSSGVTEAFF.